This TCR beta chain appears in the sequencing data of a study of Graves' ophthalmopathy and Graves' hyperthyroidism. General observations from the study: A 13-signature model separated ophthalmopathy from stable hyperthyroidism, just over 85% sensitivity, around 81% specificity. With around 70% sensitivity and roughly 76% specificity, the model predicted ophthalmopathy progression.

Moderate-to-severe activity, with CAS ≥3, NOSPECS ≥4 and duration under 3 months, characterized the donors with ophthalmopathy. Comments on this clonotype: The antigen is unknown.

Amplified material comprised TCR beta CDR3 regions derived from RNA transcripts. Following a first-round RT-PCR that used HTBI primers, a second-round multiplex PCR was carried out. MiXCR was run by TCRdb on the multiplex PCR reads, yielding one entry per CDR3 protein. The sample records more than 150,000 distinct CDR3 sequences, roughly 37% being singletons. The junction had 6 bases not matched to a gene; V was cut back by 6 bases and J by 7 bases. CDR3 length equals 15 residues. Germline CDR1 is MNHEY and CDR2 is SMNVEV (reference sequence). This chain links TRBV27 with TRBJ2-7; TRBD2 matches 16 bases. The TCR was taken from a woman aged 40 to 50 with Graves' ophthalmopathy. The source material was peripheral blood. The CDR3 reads CASRGLAGGPWEQYF. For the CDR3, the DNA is TGTGCCAGCAGGGGACTAGCGGGAGGGCCATGGGAGCAGTACTTC.